This T cell receptor (beta chain) came from a study of shared clonotypes between healthy human individuals. Study-wide points: The naive CD4 repertoires of a handful of donors were compared, and approximately 5.3% of clonotypes were shared. Non-shared clonotypes were found to have lower generation probabilities than the clonotypes that were shared by all four of the sorted-subset donors. Rarefaction showed sorted-subset sequencing was incomplete despite large depth. The study drew on few donors, limiting represented genetic and exposure-history diversity.

Assay: immunoSEQ multiplex PCR; the TCRdb copy retains only in-frame clones and omits some. The sample holds 330,000 or so clones, roughly 70% seen once. Trimming cost V 3 bases and J 3 bases, with 20 bases left between them. Germline CDR1 reads GTSNPN; CDR2 reads SVGIG (reference sequence). The CDR3 has 16 residues. With respect to this clone: Its specificity is unknown.

This chain joins TRBV30 and TRBJ2-5; possible D gene TRBD2, 6 bases. The clonotype was recovered from a man aged 25 to 45 in good health. Source material: memory CD4+ T cells sorted from blood. Subset in this sample: CD45RA-negative fraction. This CDR3 reads CAWSPLGRWGEETQYF. CDR3 DNA: TGTGCCTGGAGCCCCCTTGGACGGTGGGGGGAAGAGACCCAGTACTTC.